The present entry profiles one T cell receptor beta chain with its context. In germline, CDR1 is MGHRA, CDR2 YSYEKL. This CDR3 spans 15 amino acids. V was clipped by 4 bases and J by 5 bases; unmatched bases: 10. This specimen belongs to a study of patients and donors after allogeneic stem cell transplantation. From the RT-PCR reads, TCRdb called clonotypes with MiXCR, one entry per CDR3 protein. In the table there are 150,000 to 200,000 distinct CDR3 sequences, 24% of which are singletons. The source of this sequence is a human donor who was either an allogeneic HSCT recipient or a stem cell or donor lymphocyte infusion donor (not recorded which). It is not recorded whose cells these are; they may come from a transplant donor. Sequencing was done on a sample of blood, either unsorted or a sorted T cell fraction (not recorded which). The chain is built from TRBV4-1 and TRBJ2-5, with 7 bases fitting TRBD1. The CDR3 is CASSRSGQTDETQYF. The CDR3 nucleotides read TGCGCCAGCAGCCGGTCGGGACAGACGGACGAGACCCAGTACTTC.